Presented here are 16 T cell receptor beta chains from one specimen sequenced in a study of beta chain features in type 1 diabetes. cDNA synthesis used the whole RNA isolate, giving expressed TCRB sequences. Using immunoSEQ multiplex PCR, the repertoire was profiled, and TCRdb retains in-frame clones only, with some absent. The table has about 650,000 clones, around 12% seen once. Findings and caveats of the study: Shortening of TCRB CDR3s, moderate but significant, appeared in all four CD4+ subsets of Type 1 diabetes patients.

No antigen has been assigned to these receptors. The sample comprised naive CD4+ T cells from blood. The receptors were sampled from a man aged 25 to 45 with type 1 diabetes.

This chain links TRBV30 with TRBJ1-5; D might be TRBD1 (6 bases). V was clipped by 4 bases and J by 4 bases, with 11 bases between them. The CDR3 length is 13 residues. Germline CDR1 and CDR2: GTSNPN and SVGIG (reference sequence). CDR3 amino acids: CAWNGGPNQPQHF. Written as DNA, the CDR3 is TGTGCCTGGAATGGGGGCCCGAATCAGCCCCAGCATTTT. Full variable domain (outside the CDR3, taken from reference TRBV30 and TRBJ1-5): SQTIHQWPATLVQPVGSPLSLECTVEGTSNPNLYWYRQAAGRGLQLLFYSVGIGQISSEVPQNLSASRPQDRQFILSSKKLLLSDSGFYLCAWNGGPNQPQHFGDGTRLSIL.

V gene TRBV7-9 combines with J gene TRBJ1-2, with D possibly being TRBD1 (5 bases). Germline assignment: CDR1 SEHNR and CDR2 FQNEAQ (reference sequence). The CDR3 extends over 14 amino acids. Trimming took 4 bases from V and 1 from J, leaving 10 bases between them. The CDR3 DNA follows: TGTGCCAGCAGCTCGAGCGGACATAACTATGGCTACACCTTC. Residues: CASSSSGHNYGYTF.

This clone turned up a few times. J is TRBJ2-5 and V is TRBV9; 13 bases align to TRBD2. Germline loops: CDR1 SGDLS, CDR2 YYNGEE. The CDR3 covers 16 residues. J gave up 6 bases and V 5 bases, and 10 bases lay outside the gene matches. The CDR3 sequence is CASSPGTSGVKKTQYF. The CDR3 DNA is TGTGCCAGCAGTCCCGGGACTAGCGGGGTAAAAAAGACCCAGTACTTC. Full variable domain (rest looked up from reference TRBV9 and TRBJ2-5): DSGVTQTPKHLITATGQRVTLRCSPRSGDLSVYWYQQSLDQGLQFLIQYYNGEERAKGNILERFSAQQFPDLHSELNLSSLELGDSALYFCASSPGTSGVKKTQYFGPGTRLLVL.

The table lists this clone with a few counts. The rearrangement joins TRBV9 to TRBJ1-3; D gene unclear. Trimming left V 0 bases short and J 0 bases short, with 4 bases between. CDR3 length: 14 residues. CDR1 and CDR2 from the germline V gene are SGDLS and YYNGEE. For the CDR3, the DNA is TGTGCCAGCAGCGTAGAGGACTCTGGAAACACCATATATTTT. As protein: CASSVEDSGNTIYF.

V is TRBV16 and J is TRBJ1-2; D remains unclear. V lost 4 bases and J lost 7, with 22 bases in between. CDR1 and CDR2 (germline): KGHSY, FQNENV. The CDR3 totals 16 residues. The CDR3 here is CASSPSSAVQASGYTF. The CDR3, as DNA: TGTGCCAGCAGCCCAAGTTCCGCAGTGCAGGCTTCTGGCTACACCTTC.

This clone was observed a handful of times. The chain uses TRBV2 and TRBJ2-5; TRBD1 matches at 11 bases. The CDR3 has 15 residues. The germline V gene encodes CDR1 SNHLY and CDR2 FYNNEI. V lost 2 bases and J lost 5; bases outside the gene matches: 4. CDR3 sequence (DNA): TGTGCCAGCAGTGAACGGACAGGGGGCACGGAGACCCAGTACTTC. Translating gives CASSERTGGTETQYF.

V gene TRBV4-3 combines with J gene TRBJ2-1; weak D call: TRBD2 (5 bases). Trimming stripped 3 bases from V and 7 bases from J, with 19 bases between. The length of the CDR3 is 16 residues. Germline values: CDR1 LGHNA, CDR2 YSLEER. The CDR3 region has the DNA TGCGCCAGCAGCCAGAGGCCCGATTGGACGGGGAATGAGCAGTTCTTC. Amino acid sequence: CASSQRPDWTGNEQFF.

This rearrangement joins TRBV29-1 to TRBJ2-7; 7 nucleotides agree with TRBD1. With V trimmed by 0 bases and J by 0 bases, 8 bases remained unmatched. CDR1 is SQVTM and CDR2 is ANQGSEA in the germline V gene. The CDR3 is 16 residues long. The CDR3 reads CSVEDRSTGSSYEQYF. The CDR3 DNA reads TGCAGCGTTGAAGATCGGTCGACAGGGAGCTCCTACGAGCAGTACTTC.

A few counts support this clone. This chain connects TRBV7-9 to TRBJ2-7; D uncertain. The germline V gene has CDR1 SEHNR and CDR2 FQNEAQ (reference sequence). This CDR3 spans 18 amino acids. V was shortened by 0 bases and J by 2 bases, with 20 bases between the two germline ends. CDR3 bases: TGTGCCAGCAGCTTAGCGGCAGGCCCCTCAGAGGATGCCTACGAGCAGTACTTC. Protein product: CASSLAAGPSEDAYEQYF. Full variable domain (outside the CDR3, taken from reference TRBV7-9 and TRBJ2-7): DTGVSQNPRHKITKRGQNVTFRCDPISEHNRLYWYRQTLGQGPEFLTYFQNEAQLEKSRLLSDRFSAERPKGSFSTLEIQRTEQGDSAMYLCASSLAAGPSEDAYEQYFGPGTRLTVT.

The CDR3 loop reads CASRPTSGGSDEQYF. The CDR3 coding sequence is TGTGCCAGCAGGCCGACTAGCGGGGGCTCGGACGAGCAGTACTTC. The chain recombines TRBV2 with TRBJ2-7, with 12 bases that match TRBD2. Germline CDR1 reads SNHLY; CDR2 reads FYNNEI. The CDR3 extends over 15 amino acids. V trimming: 6 bases; J trimming: 5 bases; junction bases outside the gene matches: 8.

In nucleotides, the CDR3 is TGTGCCAGCAGCCAAGCCCCCTCCAATGAGCAGTTCTTC. This gives the protein CASSQAPSNEQFF. V and J are TRBV14 and TRBJ2-1; D gene ambiguous. The CDR3 contains 13 residues. In germline, CDR1 is SGHDN, CDR2 FVKESK. V was cut by 1 base and J by 6 bases, with 7 bases left in between. The full variable domain, rest sourced from reference TRBV14 and TRBJ2-1, is EAGVTQFPSHSVIEKGQTVTLRCDPISGHDNLYWYRRVMGKEIKFLLHFVKESKQDESGMPNNRFLAERTGGTYSTLKVQPAELEDSGVYFCASSQAPSNEQFFGPGTRLTVL.

This clone was seen more than once but under ten times. The CDR3 DNA follows: TGTGCCAGCAGCGTAGCCCCACCGGGACTAGCGGGGTTTGAGCAGTTCTTC. Its translation: CASSVAPPGLAGFEQFF. The chain combines TRBV9 with TRBJ2-1; 13 positions agree with TRBD2. Unmatched junction bases numbered 9, after V lost 0 bases and J lost 9 bases. Looked up from germline, CDR1 is SGDLS and CDR2 is YYNGEE. The CDR3 is 17 amino acids.

The genes are TRBV7-2 and TRBJ2-5, with D possibly TRBD2 on 6 matching bases. This CDR3 spans 16 amino acids. CDR1 and CDR2 from the germline V gene are SGHTA and FQGNSA. The germline V and J ends were trimmed by 3 bases and 1 base, with 15 bases remaining between them. The CDR3 protein is CASSFSLALVQETQYF. CDR3 nucleotides: TGTGCCAGCAGCTTCAGTCTAGCGTTGGTCCAAGAGACCCAGTACTTC. Combining the CDR3 with reference TRBV7-2 and TRBJ2-5 gives the whole variable domain GAGVSQSPSNKVTEKGKDVELRCDPISGHTALYWYRQSLGQGLEFLIYFQGNSAPDKSGLPSDRFSAERTGGSVSTLTIQRTQQEDSAVYLCASSFSLALVQETQYFGPGTRLLVL.

This clone was observed a few times. The chain uses TRBV6-5 and TRBJ1-2; D gene ambiguous. Germline loops: CDR1 MNHEY, CDR2 SVGAGI. The length of the CDR3 is 12 residues. V shed 4 bases and J shed 8 bases, with 11 bases lying between them. The CDR3 reads CASSLGSAGYTF. The DNA of the CDR3 is TGTGCCAGCAGTTTGGGGAGTGCGGGCTACACCTTC.

The chain joins TRBV2 to TRBJ1-1; D is uncertain. CDR3 length: 14 residues. Germline CDR1 and CDR2: SNHLY and FYNNEI. Trimming shortened V by 7 bases and J by 1 base, and 13 bases separated the two germline ends. The CDR3: CASIPTAGNTEAFF. In DNA form, the CDR3 reads TGTGCCAGCATCCCGACGGCTGGGAACACTGAAGCTTTCTTT.

In its sample, this clone was seen a few times. This chain connects TRBV5-6 to TRBJ2-1, with 10 nucleotides matching TRBD2. J was trimmed by 1 base and V by 1 base; bases with no gene match: 5. Germline lookup yields CDR1 SGHDT and CDR2 YYEEEE. The CDR3 spans 17 residues. CDR3 sequence reads: CASSLPASGGSYNEQFF. The CDR3 DNA sequence: TGTGCCAGCAGCTTGCCGGCTAGCGGGGGTTCCTACAATGAGCAGTTCTTC.